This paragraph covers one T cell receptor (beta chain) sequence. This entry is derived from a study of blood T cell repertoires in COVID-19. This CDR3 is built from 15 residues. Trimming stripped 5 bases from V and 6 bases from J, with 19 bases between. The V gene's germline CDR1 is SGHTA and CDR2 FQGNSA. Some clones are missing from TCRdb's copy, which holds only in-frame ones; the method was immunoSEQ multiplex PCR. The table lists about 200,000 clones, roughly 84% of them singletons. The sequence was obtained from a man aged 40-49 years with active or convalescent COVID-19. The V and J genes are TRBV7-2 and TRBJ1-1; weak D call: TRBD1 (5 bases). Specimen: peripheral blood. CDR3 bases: TGTGCCAGCAGCCTCAACACAGGTTCGTACGCTGAAGCTTTCTTT. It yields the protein CASSLNTGSYAEAFF.